The next 26 T cell receptor beta chains were all read from a single sample in a study of blood T cell repertoires in COVID-19. Assay: immunoSEQ multiplex PCR; the TCRdb copy retains only in-frame clones and omits some. This sample has about 17,000 clones; nearly 90% occur once, and the top ten carry roughly 5.5%. Sequences were obtained from peripheral blood. These receptors were taken from a human donor in a cohort sampled during active COVID-19.

The chain recombines TRBV5-1 with TRBJ1-3, with 8 nucleotides matching TRBD1. V was clipped by 4 bases and J by 0 bases; unmatched bases: 3. The CDR3 runs to 15 residues. The germline V gene encodes CDR1 SGHRS and CDR2 YFSETQ. Here the CDR3 DNA reads TGCGCCAGCAGCCCGGACAGGGACTCTGGAAACACCATATATTTT. Protein: CASSPDRDSGNTIYF.

This sequence joins TRBV6-5 and TRBJ1-3; tentative D call: TRBD1 (5 bases). The germline CDR1 and CDR2 sequences are MNHEY and SVGAGI. This CDR3 spans 13 amino acids. Trimming took off 8 bases at V and 0 bases at J, with 8 bases between the two ends. The CDR3 loop reads CASRGSSGNTIYF. The CDR3 nucleotides read TGTGCCAGCCGGGGGAGCTCTGGAAACACCATATATTTT.

The gene calls are TRBV10-3 and TRBJ2-7; weak D call: TRBD1 (6 bases). The CDR3 covers 14 residues. V lost 10 bases and J 2 bases, leaving 18 bases between the germline ends. CDR1 is ENHRY and CDR2 is SYGVKD in the germline V gene. This CDR3 is CATAGTRPTYEQYF. In DNA, the CDR3 is TGTGCCACCGCCGGGACACGTCCTACCTACGAGCAGTACTTC.

The rearrangement joins TRBV30 to TRBJ2-3; TRBD2 might be the D (6 bases). The CDR3 extends over 14 amino acids. V lost 0 bases, J lost 1 base, and 8 bases lay in between. Germline V gene data show CDR1 as GTSNPN and CDR2 as SVGIG (reference sequence). The CDR3 region has the DNA TGTGCCTGGAGTGTCGGCGGGGGCACAGATACGCAGTATTTT. Translating gives CAWSVGGGTDTQYF.

This CDR3 is CASSEVTATTTSTDTQYF. The CDR3 DNA sequence: TGTGCCAGCAGTGAAGTAACGGCTACCACGACAAGCACAGATACGCAGTATTTT. V and J are TRBV6-1 and TRBJ2-3; D gene ambiguous. The CDR3 spans 18 residues. The germline V gene has CDR1 MNHNS and CDR2 SASEGT. The germline V and J ends were trimmed by 1 base and 0 bases, with 17 bases remaining between them.

V usage is TRBV9 and J usage is TRBJ2-3; 7 bases align to TRBD1. Germline V CDR1 and CDR2: SGDLS, YYNGEE. The CDR3 sequence is 15 residues long. V was pared by 2 bases and J by 4 bases, with 7 bases of the junction left unmatched. The CDR3 sequence is CASSVGRGNSDTQYF. The CDR3 DNA follows: TGTGCCAGCAGCGTGGGCAGGGGGAACTCAGATACGCAGTATTTT.

The rearrangement joins TRBV6-4 to TRBJ1-2; TRBD1 is a possible D gene (5 bases). The V gene lost 1 base and the J gene lost 8 bases, with 17 bases spanning the gap. This CDR3 is 15 amino acids long. Germline V gene data show CDR1 as MRHNA and CDR2 as SNTAGT. CDR3 loop: CASSDLRDSGGGYTF. The CDR3 DNA sequence: TGTGCCAGCAGTGACTTGAGGGATTCTGGGGGGGGCTACACCTTC.

The chain uses TRBV5-1 and TRBJ2-7; a weak D match, TRBD1 (6 bases). This CDR3 has 13 residues. CDR1 SGHRS and CDR2 YFSETQ come from the germline V gene. Between the trimmed V and J ends, which lost 4 bases and 7 bases, there was a span of 15 bases. The CDR3 DNA sequence: TGCGCCAGCAGCATTCGCTCAGGGGTAGAGCAGTACTTC. Amino acid sequence: CASSIRSGVEQYF. Full variable domain (outside the CDR3, taken from reference TRBV5-1 and TRBJ2-7): KAGVTQTPRYLIKTRGQQVTLSCSPISGHRSVSWYQQTPGQGLQFLFEYFSETQRNKGNFPGRFSGRQFSNSRSEMNVSTLELGDSALYLCASSIRSGVEQYFGPGTRLTVT.

This clone was detected only once. The chain joins TRBV11-2 to TRBJ2-3, with 9 bases matching TRBD2. The length of the CDR3 is 15 residues. The J segment lost 2 bases and the V segment lost 5 bases, leaving 5 bases of the junction unmatched. The germline gives CDR1 SGHAT, CDR2 FQNNGV. The CDR3 coding sequence is TGTGCCAGCAGCAAACTAGCGGGTTTCACAGATACGCAGTATTTT. This translates into CASSKLAGFTDTQYF.

This chain links TRBV15 with TRBJ2-1, with D perhaps matching TRBD2 (6 bases). The V and J ends lost 1 base and 10 bases respectively, with 14 bases between them. This CDR3 is built from 14 residues. Germline assignment: CDR1 LNHNV and CDR2 YYDKDF (reference sequence). CDR3 loop: CATSRGRGLREQFF. The DNA of the CDR3 is TGTGCCACCAGCAGAGGGCGGGGCCTGAGGGAGCAGTTCTTC.

The table lists this clone with a count of one. The V and J genes are TRBV6-6 and TRBJ1-4; 8 bases match TRBD1. The germline CDR1 and CDR2 sequences are MNHNY and SVGAGI (reference sequence). V shed 10 bases, J shed 8 bases, and the junction held 9 bases outside the gene matches. This CDR3 spans 13 amino acids. DNA for the CDR3: TGTGCCACAACGACAGGGGACGGCGAAAAACTGTTTTTT. Translated: CATTTGDGEKLFF.

In nucleotides, the CDR3 is TGTGCCAGCTCACGATCGACTAGATACAATGAGCAGTTCTTC. Its protein is CASSRSTRYNEQFF. This chain joins TRBV18 and TRBJ2-1; D possibly corresponds to TRBD2 (6 bases). This CDR3 spans 14 amino acids. Trimming pared 4 bases from V and 4 bases from J, leaving 11 bases between. The germline CDR1 and CDR2 sequences are KGHSH and LQKENI.

The rearrangement joins TRBV19 to TRBJ2-2; 8 bases align to TRBD1. The CDR3 has 15 amino acids. V trimming: 5 bases; J trimming: 3 bases; junction bases outside the gene matches: 5. CDR1 and CDR2 (germline): LNHDA, SQIVND (reference sequence). CDR3 sequence (DNA): TGTGCCAGTAGTGCCGGGACAGGTTACACCGGGGAGCTGTTTTTT. Translated: CASSAGTGYTGELFF.

This clone has just a few counts. The rearrangement joins TRBV5-1 to TRBJ1-1; a possible D gene is TRBD1 (5 bases). CDR1 and CDR2 (germline): SGHRS, YFSETQ. The V end lost 4 bases, the J end lost 4 bases, and 14 bases lay between the germline ends. CDR3 size: 14 residues. This chain's CDR3 is CASSLEQGGTEAFF. DNA of the CDR3: TGCGCCAGCAGCCTGGAGCAGGGTGGCACTGAAGCTTTCTTT.

The CDR3 coding sequence is TGTGCCAGCAGTCCGCCGGGACAGGGTGAAGCTTTCTTT. Its protein product is CASSPPGQGEAFF. The rearrangement uses TRBV28 and TRBJ1-1; 9 bases line up with TRBD1. Germline V CDR1 and CDR2: MDHEN, SYDVKM. The trim removed 5 bases at V and 7 bases at J, leaving 5 bases unmatched. CDR3 length: 13 amino acids.

V gene TRBV2 combines with J gene TRBJ2-6, with 8 bases identical to TRBD1. V trimming: 6 bases; J trimming: 4 bases; junction bases outside the gene matches: 5. The V gene's germline CDR1 is SNHLY and CDR2 FYNNEI. This CDR3 comprises 15 residues. The CDR3 coding sequence is TGTGCCAGCAGCGCTGGACAGGGCGGGGCCAACGTCCTGACTTTC. This sequence encodes CASSAGQGGANVLTF.

This sequence joins TRBV28 and TRBJ1-2, with D maybe TRBD1 (5 bases). The CDR3 spans 13 residues. CDR1 is MDHEN, CDR2 SYDVKM, per germline. V lost 10 bases and J 3 bases, leaving 15 bases between the germline ends. The DNA for the CDR3 is TGTGCCACCGCCGGGGGATTATACTATGGCTACACCTTC. Translation: CATAGGLYYGYTF.

This rearrangement joins TRBV3-1 (or the pseudogene TRBV3-2) to TRBJ1-6; D possibly corresponds to TRBD1 (5 bases). The V gene's germline CDR1 is LGHDT and CDR2 YNNKEL (reference sequence). The CDR3 length is 15 residues. Trimming removed 0 bases from V and 10 bases from J, with 13 bases in between. In DNA, the CDR3 is TGTGCCAGCAGCCAAGATTTTACAGGAAGATCACCCCTCCACTTT. Translation gives CASSQDFTGRSPLHF.

This chain uses TRBV3-1 (or the pseudogene TRBV3-2) with TRBJ2-3; 7 nucleotides match TRBD2. The CDR3 extends over 15 amino acids. CDR1 and CDR2 (germline): LGHDT, YNNKEL (reference sequence). V lost 3 bases, J lost 5 bases, and 8 bases stayed unmatched. CDR3 loop: CASSQRLALIDTQYF. The CDR3 nucleotides are TGTGCCAGCAGCCAGAGACTAGCCCTGATAGATACGCAGTATTTT.

The rearrangement links TRBV6-6 to TRBJ2-5, with TRBD1 matching over 10 bases. The trim removed 5 bases at V and 2 bases at J, leaving 5 bases unmatched. Germline CDR1 MNHNY, CDR2 SVGAGI (reference sequence). The CDR3 has 15 amino acids. CDR3 in amino acids: CASSGRGQGQETQYF. CDR3 in DNA: TGTGCCAGCAGTGGACGGGGACAGGGGCAAGAGACCCAGTACTTC.

The chain employs TRBV2 and TRBJ1-2; D is undetermined. This CDR3 has 16 amino acids. Germline V gene data show CDR1 as SNHLY and CDR2 as FYNNEI. V was shortened by 0 bases and J by 1 base, with 12 bases between the two germline ends. In DNA form, the CDR3 reads TGTGCCAGCAGTGAAGCCGGACTTCGTCTTAACTATGGCTACACCTTC. Amino acid sequence: CASSEAGLRLNYGYTF.

The chain couples TRBV5-1 to TRBJ2-3; TRBD2 matches 7 bases. Germline CDR1 and CDR2: SGHRS and YFSETQ. Trimming at V came to 0 bases and at J to 4 bases, leaving 5 bases not matched to a gene. The CDR3 contains 15 residues. The CDR3 sequence is CASSLGLAKPDTQYF. Here the CDR3 DNA reads TGCGCCAGCAGCTTGGGACTAGCTAAGCCAGATACGCAGTATTTT.

The rearrangement links TRBV7-9 to TRBJ1-1, with D perhaps matching TRBD1 (5 bases). In germline, CDR1 is SEHNR, CDR2 FQNEAQ (reference sequence). This CDR3 has 12 amino acids. Trimming stripped 4 bases from V and 5 bases from J, with 8 bases between. Written as DNA, the CDR3 is TGTGCCAGCAGCTGGGGGGGGACTGAAGCTTTCTTT. This translates into CASSWGGTEAFF. Together with reference TRBV7-9 and TRBJ1-1, the CDR3 gives the full variable domain: DTGVSQNPRHKITKRGQNVTFRCDPISEHNRLYWYRQTLGQGPEFLTYFQNEAQLEKSRLLSDRFSAERPKGSFSTLEIQRTEQGDSAMYLCASSWGGTEAFFGQGTRLTVV.

The rearrangement uses TRBV27 and TRBJ2-3; the D gene is possibly TRBD2 (6 bases). This CDR3 comprises 13 residues. CDR1 and CDR2 (germline): MNHEY, SMNVEV (reference sequence). The V end lost 5 bases, the J end lost 5 bases, and 11 bases lay between the germline ends. CDR3 DNA sequence: TGTGCCAGCAGTCCGGGGGAGCGAGATACGCAGTATTTT. It codes for CASSPGERDTQYF.

The chain uses TRBV28 and TRBJ2-1; no clear D. This CDR3 contains 16 residues. Germline V gene data show CDR1 as MDHEN and CDR2 as SYDVKM. Trimming stripped 5 bases from V and 9 bases from J, with 23 bases between. The CDR3 DNA reads TGTGCCAGCAGTCCAAGGCTAGGTAGGCAAACTTTTGAGCAGTTCTTC. This encodes CASSPRLGRQTFEQFF. The variable domain in full, completed from reference TRBV28 and TRBJ2-1, reads DVKVTQSSRYLVKRTGEKVFLECVQDMDHENMFWYRQDPGLGLRLIYFSYDVKMKEKGDIPEGYSVSREKKERFSLILESASTNQTSMYLCASSPRLGRQTFEQFFGPGTRLTVL.

The V call is TRBV30, the J call TRBJ2-1; 7 bases agree with TRBD1. The CDR3 sequence is 16 residues long. The junction had 17 bases not matched to a gene; V was cut back by 5 bases and J by 7 bases. Per the germline V gene, CDR1 is GTSNPN and CDR2 is SVGIG (reference sequence). CDR3 in amino acids: CAWGSQGQKGGNEQFF. DNA of the CDR3: TGTGCCTGGGGTTCTCAGGGACAGAAAGGGGGAAATGAGCAGTTCTTC.